The 9 T cell receptor beta chains presented below share a single source sample, sequenced in a study of Ad26.COV2.S vaccination and SARS-CoV-2 variants. As for treatment: some 20 received Ad26.COV2.S at low or high dose, single or two shots; roughly five received placebo; per-sample allocation not given. Sampling happened 63 days after the first vaccine or placebo injection. Sequenced by immunoSEQ multiplex PCR; TCRdb stores in-frame clones only, minus some. The sample lists hundreds of thousands of clones, approximately 89% seen once, with approximately 3.3% in the top ten. This sample comprised peripheral blood, obtained in a trial of Ad26.COV2.S vaccine versus placebo. The receptor set was obtained from a person aged 18-60 years who received the Ad26.COV2.S COVID-19 vaccine or a placebo.

The chain has TRBV3-1 (or the pseudogene TRBV3-2) and TRBJ2-2; D gene unclear. Germline CDR1 and CDR2: LGHDT and YNNKEL (reference sequence). V was pared by 6 bases and J by 5 bases, with 10 bases between. This CDR3 comprises 13 residues. The CDR3 DNA is TGTGCCAGCAGTCTTCAAGGTACCGGGGAGCTGTTTTTT. As protein: CASSLQGTGELFF.

In this sample, this clone turned up once. V and J are TRBV11-2 and TRBJ2-1; 12 bases match TRBD2. The CDR3 is 15 amino acids. Per the germline V gene, CDR1 is SGHAT and CDR2 is FQNNGV. The junction had 1 base not matched to a gene; V was cut back by 5 bases and J by 2 bases. Here the CDR3 reads CASSLAGGTYNEQFF. The CDR3 nucleotides read TGTGCCAGCAGCCTAGCGGGAGGGACCTACAATGAGCAGTTCTTC. The whole variable domain, remainder taken from reference TRBV11-2 and TRBJ2-1, is EAGVAQSPRYKIIEKRQSVAFWCNPISGHATLYWYQQILGQGPKLLIQFQNNGVVDDSQLPKDRFSAERLKGVDSTLKIQPAKLEDSAVYLCASSLAGGTYNEQFFGPGTRLTVL.

This clone was seen a handful of times. The rearrangement links TRBV4-2 to TRBJ1-5, with 7 bases that match TRBD1. V dropped 4 bases and J dropped 1; count of bases not matched to a gene: 7. Germline loops: CDR1 LGHNA, CDR2 YNFKEQ. CDR3 size: 16 residues. DNA for the CDR3: TGTGCCAGCAGCCCATATCCGGGACAGAGCAATCAGCCCCAGCATTTT. Translating it yields CASSPYPGQSNQPQHF.

The CDR3: CASSSQGSGNTIYF. The CDR3 nucleotides are TGTGCCAGTAGCTCACAGGGTTCTGGAAACACCATATATTTT. The chain uses TRBV19 and TRBJ1-3, with D maybe TRBD1 (6 bases). Germline V gene data show CDR1 as LNHDA and CDR2 as SQIVND (reference sequence). The V gene lost 6 bases and the J gene lost 1 base, with 10 bases spanning the gap. The CDR3 is 14 residues long. The whole variable domain, filled in from reference TRBV19 and TRBJ1-3, reads DGGITQSPKYLFRKEGQNVTLSCEQNLNHDAMYWYRQDPGQGLRLIYYSQIVNDFQKGDIAEGYSVSREKKESFPLTVTSAQKNPTAFYLCASSSQGSGNTIYFGEGSWLTVV.

V usage is TRBV29-1 and J usage is TRBJ1-3, with D possibly matching TRBD1 (5 bases). V shed 1 base and J shed 3 bases, with 13 bases lying between them. Germline V gene lookup returns CDR1 SQVTM and CDR2 ANQGSEA. The CDR3 is 15 amino acids. CDR3 protein: CSVEGGELGGNTIYF. CDR3 nucleotides: TGCAGCGTTGAAGGGGGGGAGCTCGGTGGAAACACCATATATTTT.

The genes are TRBV18 and TRBJ2-7; 9 nucleotides agree with TRBD1. The CDR3 runs 14 residues. The V segment lost 6 bases and the J segment 4 bases; nucleotides outside the gene matches: 7. The germline V gene encodes CDR1 KGHSH and CDR2 LQKENI. DNA of the CDR3: TGTGCCAGCTCGGAGAACAGGGGGCTGTACGAGCAGTACTTC. Protein sequence: CASSENRGLYEQYF.

A remark on this clone: The sample holds other DNA sequences that translate to the same CDR3. This chain uses TRBV28 with TRBJ2-1; D ambiguous. V dropped 3 bases and J dropped 1 base, with 1 base sitting between them. The length of the CDR3 is 12 residues. From germline, CDR1 is MDHEN and CDR2 SYDVKM. CDR3 region: CASSLSYNEQFF. DNA of the CDR3: TGTGCCAGCAGTTTGTCCTACAATGAGCAGTTCTTC.

This clone was observed a handful of times. The chain combines TRBV6-5 with TRBJ1-1; no reliable D call. Germline CDR1 reads MNHEY; CDR2 reads SVGAGI. The V and J ends lost 2 bases and 1 base respectively, with 5 bases between them. This CDR3 has 13 residues. The CDR3 sequence: CASSYERNTEAFF. The CDR3 region has the DNA TGTGCCAGCAGTTACGAGAGGAACACTGAAGCTTTCTTT.

The chain has TRBV18 and TRBJ2-2; D ambiguous. The CDR3 has 12 residues. Germline V gene lookup returns CDR1 KGHSH and CDR2 LQKENI. The V and J ends lost 3 bases and 8 bases respectively, with 7 bases between them. CDR3 bases: TGTGCCAGCTCACCCAAGTTAGGGGAGCTGTTTTTT. It specifies CASSPKLGELFF. Full variable domain (remainder filled in from reference TRBV18 and TRBJ2-2): NAGVMQNPRHLVRRRGQEARLRCSPMKGHSHVYWYRQLPEEGLKFMVYLQKENIIDESGMPKERFSAEFPKEGPSILRIQQVVRGDSAAYFCASSPKLGELFFGEGSRLTVL.